This T cell receptor (beta chain) was sequenced for a study of multiple sclerosis patients with progressive multifocal leukoencephalopathy. The survey-level immunoSEQ assay was used. Every PCR reaction included synthetic inline CDR3 controls for all V-J pairings. Sequencing was performed with immunoSEQ multiplex PCR; in TCRdb, only in-frame clones are kept and a portion is missing. This sample yields around 27,000 clones, of which around 90% are seen a single time; about 1.3% belongs to the top ten. With respect to this clone: The same CDR3 is also encoded by other DNA sequences in this sample.

Germline CDR1 is SGHRS and CDR2 is YFSETQ. This CDR3 region has 15 residues. The germline V and J ends were trimmed by 2 bases and 0 bases, with 9 bases remaining between them. Described time point: 12 to 13 months of natalizumab therapy. Controls were natalizumab-treated multiple sclerosis patients who did not develop PML, sampled longitudinally. The source is a human donor with multiple sclerosis. The material sequenced was PBMCs, taken from a patient treated with natalizumab. V usage is TRBV5-1 and J usage is TRBJ2-1; D is unclear. The CDR3: CASSLDGSSYNEQFF. The CDR3 DNA sequence: TGCGCCAGCAGCTTAGACGGAAGCTCCTACAATGAGCAGTTCTTC. Drawing the rest from reference TRBV5-1 and TRBJ2-1, the complete variable domain is KAGVTQTPRYLIKTRGQQVTLSCSPISGHRSVSWYQQTPGQGLQFLFEYFSETQRNKGNFPGRFSGRQFSNSRSEMNVSTLELGDSALYLCASSLDGSSYNEQFFGPGTRLTVL.